The 12 T cell receptor beta chains below all came from one sample that was sequenced in a study of tumor and adjacent non-tumor tissue in lung cancer. A modified ARM-PCR protocol with three rounds of nested PCR amplified TCRbeta. TCRdb fed the multiplex PCR reads into MiXCR, producing one record per CDR3 protein. The sample lists roughly 150,000 distinct CDR3 sequences, approximately 72% occurring once. RNA was extracted from bulk tissue without any cell sorting. Sequencing input: lung tumor tissue. These receptors were obtained from a man in his 60s with small cell lung cancer.

This clonotype has a count of ten or more. V and J are TRBV20-1 and TRBJ1-1, with D possibly being TRBD1 (6 bases). Germline CDR1 DFQATT, CDR2 SNEGSKA (reference sequence). The CDR3 runs 12 residues. Trimming shortened V by 8 bases and J by 9 bases, and 19 bases separated the two germline ends. CDR3 bases: TGCAGTACCGGAGGGGACACTGCTAAAGCTTTCTTT. Protein product: CSTGGDTAKAFF.

On this clonotype: The junction departs from germline at one end; a sequencing error may be responsible. The chain employs TRBV11-1 and TRBJ2-3; the match to TRBD2 covers 11 bases. Germline V lookup: CDR1 SGHAT, CDR2 FQDESV (reference sequence). The length of the CDR3 is 15 residues. CDR3 region: CTSSTSGSRADTQYF. Here the CDR3 DNA reads TGTACCAGCAGCACTAGCGGGAGTCGCGCAGATACGCAGTATTTT.

For this clonotype: This may be a read error: a much more frequent sequence differs by one nucleotide. The V and J genes are TRBV20-1 and TRBJ1-2; the match to TRBD1 covers 8 bases. The CDR3 extends over 14 amino acids. Germline CDR1 reads DFQATT; CDR2 reads SNEGSKA (reference sequence). In nucleotides, the CDR3 is TGCAGTGATAGAGAGGACAGGGTGAACTATGGCTACACCTTC. This codes for CSDREDRVNYGYTF.

Points on this clonotype: At one of its ends the junction is not consistent with the germline gene, which may arise from a read error. The rearrangement uses TRBV11-2 and TRBJ2-1; weak D call: TRBD2 (5 bases). CDR1 and CDR2 from the germline V gene are SGHAT and FQNNGV. This CDR3 region has 12 residues. CDR3 region: CVSSRGRNQQSF. The CDR3 DNA is TGTGTCAGCTCCCGAGGGCGGAATCAGCAGTCCTTC.

Comment on this clonotype: Germline and junction disagree at one end, which may indicate a read error. V usage is TRBV20-1 and J usage is TRBJ2-5, with 9 bases that match TRBD2. Germline-derived CDR1 and CDR2 are DFQATT and SNEGSKA (reference sequence). This CDR3 region has 14 residues. The CDR3 sequence is CNVPVTSGGETQYF. The CDR3 coding sequence is TGCAATGTCCCTGTGACTAGCGGCGGAGAGACTCAGTACTTC.

This clonotype was observed at least ten times. This sequence joins TRBV6-5 and TRBJ1-1; D might be TRBD1 (5 bases). V was clipped by 5 bases and J by 4 bases, with 8 bases between them. Germline loops: CDR1 MNHEY, CDR2 SVGAGI. This CDR3 has 12 residues. The CDR3 nucleotides are TGTGCCAGCAGTGACGGGGGCACTGAAGCTTTCTTT. This sequence encodes CASSDGGTEAFF.

To note about this clonotype: An end of the junction differs from the germline gene, which may be a read error. The chain links TRBV11-1 to TRBJ2-5; D ambiguous. CDR3 size: 18 residues. Germline V gives CDR1 SGHAT, CDR2 FQDESV (reference sequence). CDR3 sequence reads: CASSLIGSPREFQETHYF. The CDR3 coding sequence is TGTGCCAGTAGCTTAATAGGGTCCCCAAGAGAATTTCAAGAGACCCATTACTTC.

This clonotype was counted once. Its ends do not fully match the called genes, so a read error is possible. This chain joins TRBV10-1 and TRBJ2-2; TRBD2 is a possible D gene (5 bases). This CDR3 is built from 15 residues. The V gene's germline CDR1 is WNHNN and CDR2 SYGVQD (reference sequence). The CDR3 DNA sequence: TGCGCCAGCAGTGAGTGGGCCCAGGACGGCCGGGGAGCTGTTTTT. As protein: CASSEWAQDGRGAVF.

The chain combines TRBV7-9 with TRBJ1-4; D is unresolved. CDR3 length: 12 residues. Germline lookup yields CDR1 SEHNR and CDR2 FQNEAQ (reference sequence). V lost 5 bases and J lost 2, with 3 bases in between. The CDR3 nucleotides read TGTGCCAGCAGCATGACTAATGAAAAACTGTTTTTT. Translation gives CASSMTNEKLFF.

On this clonotype itself: Possible read error: a much larger clone is one base away. V is TRBV6-6 and J is TRBJ1-4; D is undetermined. The CDR3 has 15 amino acids. In germline, CDR1 is MNHNY, CDR2 SVGAGI (reference sequence). The DNA for the CDR3 is TGTGCCAACAGTCGTAACGGGAAAACTAATGAAAAACTGTTTTTT. It specifies CANSRNGKTNEKLFF.

Concerning this clonotype: Compared with germline, one end of the junction differs, possibly owing to a read error. The chain has TRBV12-3 or TRBV12-4 and TRBJ2-5; perhaps TRBD2 as D (5 bases). The CDR3 spans 15 residues. Here the CDR3 reads CASNFGRVVGETQCF. In DNA, the CDR3 is TGTGCCAGCAATTTCGGTCGTGTAGTCGGGGAGACCCAGTGCTTC.

On this clonotype: The junction and the germline gene differ at one end; a read error may be behind it. V is TRBV6-1 and J is TRBJ1-2; D remains ambiguous. The germline gives CDR1 MNHNS, CDR2 SASEGT. The length of the CDR3 is 14 residues. The CDR3: CASSEETGNYGYTF. In DNA, the CDR3 is TGCGCCAGCAGTGAGGAGACGGGAAACTATGGCTACACCTTC.